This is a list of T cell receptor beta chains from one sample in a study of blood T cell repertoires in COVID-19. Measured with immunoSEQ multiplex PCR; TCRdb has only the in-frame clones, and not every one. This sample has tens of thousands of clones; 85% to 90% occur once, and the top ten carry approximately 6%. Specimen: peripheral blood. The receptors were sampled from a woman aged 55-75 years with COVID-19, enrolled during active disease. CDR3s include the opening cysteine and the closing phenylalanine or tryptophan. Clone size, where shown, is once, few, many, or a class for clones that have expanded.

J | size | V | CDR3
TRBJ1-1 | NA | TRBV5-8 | CASSFQTGPDRNTEAFF
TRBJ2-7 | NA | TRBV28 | CASSSTEYYEQYF
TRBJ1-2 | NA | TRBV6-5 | CASSGTGGGYTF
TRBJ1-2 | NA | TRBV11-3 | CASSRQGSGYTF
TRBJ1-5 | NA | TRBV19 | CASSIRGEQPQHF
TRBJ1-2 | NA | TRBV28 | CASSPPPRVLTYGYTF
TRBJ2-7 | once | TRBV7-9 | CASRTQGTGGHEQYF
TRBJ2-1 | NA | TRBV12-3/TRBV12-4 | CASSRYNEQFF
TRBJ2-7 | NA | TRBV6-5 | CAVERGNDEQYF
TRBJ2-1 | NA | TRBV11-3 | CASSPWTGYNEQFF
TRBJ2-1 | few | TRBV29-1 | CSGRTSFTNEQFF
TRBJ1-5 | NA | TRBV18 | CASSPPSGQPQHF
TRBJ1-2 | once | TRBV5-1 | CASSPGQGVYGYTF
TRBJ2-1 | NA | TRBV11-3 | CASSPSRGYNEQFF
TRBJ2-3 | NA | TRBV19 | CASSANYGDTQYF
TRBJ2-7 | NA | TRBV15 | CATSRATGRSYEQYF
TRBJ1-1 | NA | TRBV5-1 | CASSVTGGMNTEAFF
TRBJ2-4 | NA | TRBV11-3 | CASSKLAGTGNIQYF
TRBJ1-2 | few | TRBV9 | CASSALKTIDDRGGGYTF
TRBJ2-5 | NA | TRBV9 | CASSVRMGQGAQETQYF
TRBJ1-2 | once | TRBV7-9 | CASSPRTGAANYGYTF
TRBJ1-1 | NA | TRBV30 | CAWGGGSQAFF
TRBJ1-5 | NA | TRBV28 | CASSFSLGGPQHF
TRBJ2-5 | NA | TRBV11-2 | CASSAGTGGLETQYF
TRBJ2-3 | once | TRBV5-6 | CASSPGLYTDTQYF
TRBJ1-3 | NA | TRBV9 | CASSVQGLAGNTIYF
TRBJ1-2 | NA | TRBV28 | CASSLTIRGINYGYTF
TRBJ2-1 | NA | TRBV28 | CASGVGGSSYNEQFF
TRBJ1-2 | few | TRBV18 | CASSTDTYGYTF
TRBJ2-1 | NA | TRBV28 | CASSLQQRGEQFF
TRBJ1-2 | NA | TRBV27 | CASRRLGSYGYTF
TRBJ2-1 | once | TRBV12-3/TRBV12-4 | CASSWDSSNEQFF
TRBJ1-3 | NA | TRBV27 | CASSPLLRNTIYF
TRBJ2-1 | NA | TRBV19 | CASRNGLADEQFF
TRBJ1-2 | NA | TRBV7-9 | CASSPGPGQGNYGYTF
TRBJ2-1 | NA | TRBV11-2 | CASSLSGQGARNEQFF
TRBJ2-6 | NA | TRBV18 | CASSSDRGGTGTGANVLTF
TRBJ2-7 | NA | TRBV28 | CASSFTAGLNYEQYF
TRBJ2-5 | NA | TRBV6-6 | CASSYRETQYF
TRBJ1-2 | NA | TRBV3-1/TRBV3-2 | CASKQGSDYGYTF
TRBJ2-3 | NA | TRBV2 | CASRQGARDTQYF
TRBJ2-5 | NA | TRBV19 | CASSSIASGRRKTQYF
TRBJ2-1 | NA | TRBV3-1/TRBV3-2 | CASSQEFGTGDYNEQFF
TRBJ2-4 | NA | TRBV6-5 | CASSALGRGRNIQYF
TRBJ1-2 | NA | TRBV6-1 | CASSEKGTTHGYTF
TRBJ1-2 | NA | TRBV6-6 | CASSYSTAGGDGYTF
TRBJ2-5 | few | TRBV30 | CAWKGATYQETQYF
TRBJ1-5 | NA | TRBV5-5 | CASSFSVGGSNQPQHF
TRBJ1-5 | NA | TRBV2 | CASCGTGYDQPQHF
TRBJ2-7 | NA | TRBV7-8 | CASSKRDEQYF
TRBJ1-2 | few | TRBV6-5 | CASSYTGGLGYTF
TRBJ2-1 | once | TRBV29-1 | CSVTPGLAVNNEQFF
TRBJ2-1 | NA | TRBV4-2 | CASSQEGDAYNEQFF